Following are 22 T cell receptor beta chains from one sample sequenced in a study of a mutant IDH1 vaccine in newly diagnosed glioma. The table came from immunoSEQ multiplex PCR; TCRdb's copy has only in-frame clones and leaves some out. The table records around 78,000 clones, 85% of them present only once. Which antigens these TCRs recognize remains unknown. Time point reported: week 23, last vaccination. What each vaccine dose contained was 300 ug of mutant IDH1 20-mer peptide, accompanied by topical imiquimod. The starting material was PBMCs, obtained from a glioma patient whose treatment included an IDH1 peptide vaccine. All receptors come from a man aged 25-45 years with glioma. Some clones in this sample may be carry-over from other donors' samples.

This chain joins TRBV7-6 and TRBJ1-1, with a tentative D call TRBD1 (5 bases). CDR1 and CDR2 (germline): SGHVS, FNYEAQ. The CDR3 is 14 residues long. V lost 5 bases and J 6 bases, leaving 16 bases between the germline ends. The CDR3 coding sequence is TGTGCCAGCAGCCCGGCCGGGGGTCGGGCTGAAGCTTTCTTT. Protein: CASSPAGGRAEAFF.

This chain links TRBV6-1 with TRBJ2-3; D not resolved. CDR1 MNHNS and CDR2 SASEGT come from the germline V gene. The CDR3 is 15 amino acids. The germline V and J ends were trimmed by 1 base and 2 bases, with 10 bases remaining between them. CDR3 in amino acids: CASSEGLRITDTQYF. CDR3 bases: TGTGCCAGCAGTGAAGGTTTGCGGATCACAGATACGCAGTATTTT.

The genes are TRBV6-5 and TRBJ2-5, with D hard to call. CDR1 MNHEY and CDR2 SVGAGI come from the germline V gene. The CDR3 has 13 residues. V was pared by 7 bases and J by 7 bases, with 16 bases between. The CDR3 DNA sequence: TGTGCCAGCACCCCCCGGGCCCGTGGGACCCAGTACTTC. It specifies CASTPRARGTQYF.

The V and J genes are TRBV7-9 and TRBJ2-3; the D is unclear. Germline CDR1 and CDR2: SEHNR and FQNEAQ (reference sequence). The CDR3 runs to 13 residues. The V and J ends lost 5 bases and 1 base respectively, with 7 bases between them. The CDR3 region is CASSPPGTDTQYF. In DNA, the CDR3 is TGTGCCAGCAGCCCCCCCGGCACAGATACGCAGTATTTT.

This clone has a handful of counts. The chain is built from TRBV30 and TRBJ1-5; possibly TRBD1 for D (5 bases). Trimming cost V 0 bases and J 6 bases, with 9 bases left between them. The V gene's germline CDR1 is GTSNPN and CDR2 SVGIG (reference sequence). CDR3 size: 13 residues. The CDR3 loop reads CAWSVAGTQPQHF. CDR3 sequence (DNA): TGTGCCTGGAGTGTAGCAGGGACTCAGCCCCAGCATTTT.

There are a few counts of this clone. The chain links TRBV5-6 to TRBJ1-5; a weak D match, TRBD1 (6 bases). The CDR3 totals 14 residues. V was trimmed by 0 bases and J by 9 bases, leaving 13 bases between them. Germline V CDR1 and CDR2: SGHDT, YYEEEE. CDR3 nucleotides: TGTGCCAGCAGCTTGGGACAGGCGGCAATGCCCCAGCATTTT. Translating it yields CASSLGQAAMPQHF.

The chain links TRBV9 to TRBJ2-1, with a tentative D call TRBD1 (5 bases). Germline values: CDR1 SGDLS, CDR2 YYNGEE. Trimming took off 3 bases at V and 8 bases at J, with 15 bases between the two ends. The CDR3 runs 14 residues. The DNA for the CDR3 is TGTGCCAGCAGCGAACAGGCTTATTTGGATGAGCAGTTCTTC. Translation: CASSEQAYLDEQFF.

The CDR3 nucleotides are TGTGCCAGCAGTTTGATGTGGGGACGGGGAGTTGGTAGCTACACCTTC. Its protein product is CASSLMWGRGVGSYTF. The genes are TRBV5-4 and TRBJ1-2; weak D call: TRBD1 (5 bases). Looked up from germline, CDR1 is SGHNT and CDR2 is YYREEE (reference sequence). V lost 5 bases and J 9 bases, leaving 26 bases between the germline ends. This CDR3 has 16 amino acids. The full variable domain, completed using reference TRBV5-4 and TRBJ1-2, is ETGVTQSPTHLIKTRGQQVTLRCSSQSGHNTVSWYQQALGQGPQFIFQYYREEENGRGNFPPRFSGLQFPNYSSELNVNALELDDSALYLCASSLMWGRGVGSYTFGSGTRLTVV.

The chain carries TRBV4-1 and TRBJ2-3, with D possibly being TRBD2 (7 bases). The CDR3 is 17 amino acids. Germline values: CDR1 MGHRA, CDR2 YSYEKL. V was clipped by 0 bases and J by 14 bases, with 27 bases between them. CDR3 amino acids: CASSQDLGGGPASNSYF. In DNA form, the CDR3 reads TGCGCCAGCAGCCAAGATTTAGGGGGGGGGCCCGCCTCAAACTCGTATTTT.

The chain couples TRBV9 to TRBJ1-2; 9 bases line up with TRBD1. Germline trimming cut 3 bases from V and 2 bases from J; bases unmatched to any gene: 5. The CDR3 length is 15 residues. CDR1 is SGDLS and CDR2 is YYNGEE in the germline V gene. This CDR3 reads CASSAGTGKNYGYTF. CDR3 nucleotides: TGTGCCAGCAGCGCCGGGACAGGGAAAAACTATGGCTACACCTTC. The full variable domain, in which reference TRBV9 and TRBJ1-2 provide the parts outside the CDR3, is DSGVTQTPKHLITATGQRVTLRCSPRSGDLSVYWYQQSLDQGLQFLIQYYNGEERAKGNILERFSAQQFPDLHSELNLSSLELGDSALYFCASSAGTGKNYGYTFGSGTRLTVV.

This chain connects TRBV2 to TRBJ2-3, with 9 bases that match TRBD2. V lost 5 bases, J lost 1 base, and 4 bases stayed unmatched. This CDR3 comprises 15 residues. Germline V gives CDR1 SNHLY, CDR2 FYNNEI. CDR3 amino acids: CASSILAGGTDTQYF. The DNA of the CDR3 is TGTGCCAGCAGTATTTTAGCGGGGGGCACAGATACGCAGTATTTT.

The genes are TRBV27 and TRBJ1-6; the D is unclear. Trimming shortened V by 6 bases and J by 0 bases, and 9 bases separated the two germline ends. This CDR3 spans 15 amino acids. Per germline, CDR1 MNHEY and CDR2 SMNVEV (reference sequence). CDR3 amino acids: CASSLSYSYNSPLHF. CDR3 DNA: TGTGCCAGCAGCCTCAGCTACTCCTATAATTCACCCCTCCACTTT.

This clone was seen a single time. CDR3 nucleotides: TGCGCCAGCAGCTTAGCGGGAGGTTTCGCAGATACGCAGTATTTT. Translated, it gives CASSLAGGFADTQYF. The V and J genes are TRBV5-1 and TRBJ2-3; 9 nucleotides align to TRBD2. The CDR3 contains 15 residues. Germline lookup yields CDR1 SGHRS and CDR2 YFSETQ. V lost 2 bases and J lost 4; bases outside the gene matches: 5.

V and J are TRBV4-1 and TRBJ2-7; D perhaps matches TRBD2 (6 bases). CDR1 is MGHRA, CDR2 YSYEKL, per germline. The CDR3 is 16 residues long. The ends were cut back, 4 bases at V and 6 bases at J, with 22 bases in the middle. CDR3 region: CASSPLVRETYSEQYF. The CDR3 DNA sequence: TGCGCCAGCAGCCCTCTCGTACGGGAGACGTATAGCGAGCAGTACTTC.

This chain connects TRBV5-4 to TRBJ2-3; a possible D gene is TRBD2 (6 bases). The germline CDR1 and CDR2 sequences are SGHNT and YYREEE (reference sequence). This CDR3 spans 16 amino acids. Trimming took off 6 bases at V and 4 bases at J, with 21 bases between the two ends. As DNA, the CDR3 is TGTGCCAGCAATTTCGGGGGACTCCCGGGAGCAGATACGCAGTATTTT. It yields the protein CASNFGGLPGADTQYF.

The chain links TRBV5-4 to TRBJ1-1, with D perhaps matching TRBD1 (5 bases). This CDR3 is built from 15 residues. The germline CDR1 and CDR2 sequences are SGHNT and YYREEE (reference sequence). Trimming took 4 bases from V and 1 from J, leaving 14 bases between them. The CDR3: CASSGPGMGNTEAFF. The CDR3 DNA is TGTGCCAGCAGCGGCCCAGGGATGGGGAACACTGAAGCTTTCTTT. The whole variable domain, filled in from reference TRBV5-4 and TRBJ1-1, reads ETGVTQSPTHLIKTRGQQVTLRCSSQSGHNTVSWYQQALGQGPQFIFQYYREEENGRGNFPPRFSGLQFPNYSSELNVNALELDDSALYLCASSGPGMGNTEAFFGQGTRLTVV.

This clone was found once. The V gene is TRBV25-1, the J gene TRBJ1-4; possible D gene TRBD1, 6 bases. The CDR3 is 15 amino acids. V lost 3 bases to trimming and J lost 8 bases, with 16 bases between them. Germline lookup yields CDR1 MGHDK and CDR2 SYGVNS. CDR3 in amino acids: CASSDPTGLGEKLFF. DNA for the CDR3: TGTGCCAGCAGTGACCCCACAGGGCTGGGCGAAAAACTGTTTTTT.

The J gene is TRBJ2-5, the V gene TRBV2; TRBD2 matches at 7 bases. V lost 6 bases and J lost 5; bases outside the gene matches: 12. This CDR3 comprises 15 residues. The germline V gene has CDR1 SNHLY and CDR2 FYNNEI. CDR3 in amino acids: CASSRSGLMWETQYF. The DNA for the CDR3 is TGTGCCAGCAGCCGTAGCGGGCTAATGTGGGAGACCCAGTACTTC.

This chain links TRBV5-1 with TRBJ1-1; perhaps TRBD1 as D (5 bases). CDR1 is SGHRS, CDR2 YFSETQ, per germline. The CDR3 has 13 residues. Trimming removed 1 base from V and 4 bases from J, with 8 bases in between. DNA for the CDR3: TGCGCCAGCAGCTTGTCGCAGGGCACTGAAGCTTTCTTT. It encodes CASSLSQGTEAFF.

The chain joins TRBV18 to TRBJ2-1; 9 bases are a match to TRBD1. The germline V gene encodes CDR1 KGHSH and CDR2 LQKENI. The CDR3 extends over 19 amino acids. V lost 3 bases, J lost 1 base, and 13 bases stayed unmatched. The CDR3 sequence: CASSPSGTGGGGSYNEQFF. Written as DNA, the CDR3 is TGTGCCAGCTCACCGTCCGGCACAGGGGGCGGAGGTTCCTACAATGAGCAGTTCTTC.

This chain uses TRBV7-2 with TRBJ1-2; TRBD1 is a possible D gene (5 bases). The V gene lost 7 bases and the J gene lost 5 bases, with 23 bases spanning the gap. The CDR3 runs 16 residues. Germline loops: CDR1 SGHTA, CDR2 FQGNSA. CDR3: CASTPSGPTAPYGYTF. The CDR3 DNA follows: TGTGCCAGCACCCCCTCGGGGCCCACTGCACCTTATGGCTACACCTTC. Full variable domain (rest looked up from reference TRBV7-2 and TRBJ1-2): GAGVSQSPSNKVTEKGKDVELRCDPISGHTALYWYRQSLGQGLEFLIYFQGNSAPDKSGLPSDRFSAERTGGSVSTLTIQRTQQEDSAVYLCASTPSGPTAPYGYTFGSGTRLTVV.

The chain uses TRBV30 and TRBJ2-3; the D is unclear. CDR3 length: 15 residues. Germline lookup yields CDR1 GTSNPN and CDR2 SVGIG (reference sequence). V was trimmed by 3 bases and J by 0 bases, leaving 13 bases between them. CDR3 region: CAWSKALLSTDTQYF. CDR3 sequence (DNA): TGTGCCTGGAGCAAGGCTCTATTAAGCACAGATACGCAGTATTTT.